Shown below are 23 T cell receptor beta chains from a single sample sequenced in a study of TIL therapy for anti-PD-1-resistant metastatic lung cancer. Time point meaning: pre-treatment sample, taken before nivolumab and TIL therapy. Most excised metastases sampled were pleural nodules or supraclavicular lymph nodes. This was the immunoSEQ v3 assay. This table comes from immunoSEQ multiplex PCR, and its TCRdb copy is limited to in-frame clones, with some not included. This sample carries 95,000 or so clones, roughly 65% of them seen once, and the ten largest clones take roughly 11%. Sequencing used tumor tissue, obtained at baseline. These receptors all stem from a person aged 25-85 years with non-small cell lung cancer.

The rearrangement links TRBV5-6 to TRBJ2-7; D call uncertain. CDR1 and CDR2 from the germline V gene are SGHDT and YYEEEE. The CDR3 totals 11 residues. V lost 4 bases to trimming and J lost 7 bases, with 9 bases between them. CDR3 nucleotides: TGTGCCAGCAGCCTTTACTGGGAGCAGTACTTC. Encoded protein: CASSLYWEQYF.

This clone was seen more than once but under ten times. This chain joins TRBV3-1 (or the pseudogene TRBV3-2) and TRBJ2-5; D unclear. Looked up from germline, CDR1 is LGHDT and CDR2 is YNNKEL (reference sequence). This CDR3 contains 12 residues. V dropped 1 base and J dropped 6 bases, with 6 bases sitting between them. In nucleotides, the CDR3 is TGTGCCAGCAGCCAAGTAGAGAAGACCCAGTACTTC. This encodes CASSQVEKTQYF.

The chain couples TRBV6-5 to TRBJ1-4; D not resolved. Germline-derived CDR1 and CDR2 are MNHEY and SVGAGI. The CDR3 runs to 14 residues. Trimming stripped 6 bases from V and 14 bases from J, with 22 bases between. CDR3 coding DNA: TGTGCCAGCAGCCTAACCCCCGGGGAACCGAGCCTGTTTTTT. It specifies CASSLTPGEPSLFF.

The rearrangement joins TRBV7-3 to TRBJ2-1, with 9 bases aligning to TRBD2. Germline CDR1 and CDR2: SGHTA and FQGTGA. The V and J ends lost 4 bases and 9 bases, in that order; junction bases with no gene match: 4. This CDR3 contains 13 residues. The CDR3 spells CASSSQLAGEQFF. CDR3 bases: TGTGCCAGCAGCTCGCAACTAGCGGGTGAGCAGTTCTTC.

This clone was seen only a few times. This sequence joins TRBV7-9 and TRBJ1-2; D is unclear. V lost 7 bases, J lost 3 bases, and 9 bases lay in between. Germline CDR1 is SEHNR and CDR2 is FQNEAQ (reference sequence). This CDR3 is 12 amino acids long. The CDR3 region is CASTLIDYGYTF. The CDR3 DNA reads TGTGCCAGCACCCTGATAGACTATGGCTACACCTTC.

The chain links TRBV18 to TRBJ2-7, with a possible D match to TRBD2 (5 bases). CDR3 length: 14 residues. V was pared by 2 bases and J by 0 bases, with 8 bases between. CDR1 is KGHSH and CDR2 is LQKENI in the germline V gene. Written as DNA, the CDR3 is TGTGCCAGCTCACCAAGTGGGAGCTCCTACGAGCAGTACTTC. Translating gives CASSPSGSSYEQYF.

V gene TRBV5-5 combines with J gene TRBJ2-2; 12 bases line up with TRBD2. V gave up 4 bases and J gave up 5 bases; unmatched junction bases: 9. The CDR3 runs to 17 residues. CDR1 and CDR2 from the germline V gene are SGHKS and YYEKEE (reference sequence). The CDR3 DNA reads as TGTGCCAGCAGCGCTCAACTAGCGGGGGGTCTTACCGGGGAGCTGTTTTTT. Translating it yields CASSAQLAGGLTGELFF.

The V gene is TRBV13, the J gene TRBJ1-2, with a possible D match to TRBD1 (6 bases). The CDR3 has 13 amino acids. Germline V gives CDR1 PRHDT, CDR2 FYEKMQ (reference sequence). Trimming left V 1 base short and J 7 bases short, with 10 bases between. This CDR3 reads CASSLAAGVGYTF. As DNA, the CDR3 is TGTGCCAGCAGCTTAGCGGCAGGGGTTGGCTACACCTTC.

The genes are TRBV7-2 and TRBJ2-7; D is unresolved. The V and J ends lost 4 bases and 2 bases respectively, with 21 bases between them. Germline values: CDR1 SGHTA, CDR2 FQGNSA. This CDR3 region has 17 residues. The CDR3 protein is CASSSRALRRTTYEQYF. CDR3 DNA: TGTGCCAGCAGCTCCCGAGCCTTAAGACGGACGACCTACGAGCAGTACTTC.

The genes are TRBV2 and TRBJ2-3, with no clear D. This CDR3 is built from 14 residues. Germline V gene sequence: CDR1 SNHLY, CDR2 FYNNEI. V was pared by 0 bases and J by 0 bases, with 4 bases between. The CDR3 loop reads CASSEAASTDTQYF. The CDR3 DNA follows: TGTGCCAGCAGTGAAGCGGCTAGCACAGATACGCAGTATTTT.

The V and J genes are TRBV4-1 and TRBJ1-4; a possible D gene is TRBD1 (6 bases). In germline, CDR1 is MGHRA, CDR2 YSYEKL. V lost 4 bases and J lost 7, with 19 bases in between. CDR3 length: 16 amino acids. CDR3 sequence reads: CASSRQSRRGGEKLFF. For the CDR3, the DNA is TGCGCCAGCAGCCGTCAAAGCCGCAGGGGTGGTGAAAAACTGTTTTTT.

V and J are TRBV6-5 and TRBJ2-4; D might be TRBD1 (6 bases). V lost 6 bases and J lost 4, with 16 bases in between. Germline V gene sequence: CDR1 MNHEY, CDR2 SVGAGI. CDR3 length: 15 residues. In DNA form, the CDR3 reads TGTGCCAGCAGCGCTACCTTGGACAGAAAAAACATTCAGTACTTC. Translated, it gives CASSATLDRKNIQYF.

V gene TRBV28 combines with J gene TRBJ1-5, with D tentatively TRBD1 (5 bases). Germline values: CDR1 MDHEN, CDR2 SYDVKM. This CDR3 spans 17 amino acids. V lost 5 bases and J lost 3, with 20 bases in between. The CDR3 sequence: CASSPPGVEGFNQPQHF. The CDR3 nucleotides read TGTGCCAGCAGTCCCCCGGGGGTGGAGGGGTTCAATCAGCCCCAGCATTTT.

Here the CDR3 DNA reads TGTGCCAGCAGTTTGCGGGGGCCCTACAATGAGCAGTTCTTC. It is translated as CASSLRGPYNEQFF. The chain recombines TRBV28 with TRBJ2-1; D might be TRBD2 (7 bases). Germline V gene sequence: CDR1 MDHEN, CDR2 SYDVKM. With 3 bases removed from V and 2 bases from J, the gap between germline ends came to 8 bases. There are 14 residues in the CDR3.

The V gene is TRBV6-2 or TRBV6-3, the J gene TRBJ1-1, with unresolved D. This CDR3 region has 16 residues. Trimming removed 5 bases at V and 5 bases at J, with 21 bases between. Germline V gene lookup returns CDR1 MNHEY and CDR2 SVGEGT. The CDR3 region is CASSIYPGRYETEAFF. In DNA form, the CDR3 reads TGTGCCAGCAGTATTTACCCCGGGAGGTATGAGACTGAAGCTTTCTTT.

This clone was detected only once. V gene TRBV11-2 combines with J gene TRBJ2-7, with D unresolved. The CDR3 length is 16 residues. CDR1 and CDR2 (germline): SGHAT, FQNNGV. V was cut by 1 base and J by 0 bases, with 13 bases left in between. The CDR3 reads CASSLGPPLYSYEQYF. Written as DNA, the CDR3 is TGTGCCAGCAGCTTAGGACCACCTCTTTACTCCTACGAGCAGTACTTC.

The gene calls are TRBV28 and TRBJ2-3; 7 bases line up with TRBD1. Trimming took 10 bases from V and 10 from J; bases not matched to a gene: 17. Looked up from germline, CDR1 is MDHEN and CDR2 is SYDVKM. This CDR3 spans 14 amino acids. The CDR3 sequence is CAITRQGVRLSQYF. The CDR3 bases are TGTGCCATCACTCGACAGGGCGTGCGTCTGTCGCAGTATTTT.

The CDR3 coding sequence is TGTGCCAGCAGCTTGGAAATTTCAGGGGCGGAGACCCAGTACTTC. As protein: CASSLEISGAETQYF. The chain uses TRBV5-4 and TRBJ2-5, with D possibly matching TRBD1 (6 bases). Germline V lookup: CDR1 SGHNT, CDR2 YYREEE (reference sequence). V gave up 0 bases and J gave up 5 bases, with 14 bases separating them. The CDR3 spans 15 residues.

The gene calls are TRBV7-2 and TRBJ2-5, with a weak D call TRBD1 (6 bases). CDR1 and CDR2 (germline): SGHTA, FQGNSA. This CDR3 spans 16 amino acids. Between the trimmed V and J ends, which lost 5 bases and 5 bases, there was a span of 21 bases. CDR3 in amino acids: CASSPGDTAPHETQYF. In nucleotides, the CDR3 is TGTGCCAGCAGCCCAGGGGACACCGCCCCCCATGAGACCCAGTACTTC.

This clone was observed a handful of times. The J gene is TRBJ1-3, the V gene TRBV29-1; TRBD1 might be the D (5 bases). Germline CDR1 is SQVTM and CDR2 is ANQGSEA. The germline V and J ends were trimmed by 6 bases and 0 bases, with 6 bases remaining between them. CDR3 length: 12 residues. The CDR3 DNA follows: TGCAGCGTCCAGGGCTCTGGAAACACCATATATTTT. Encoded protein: CSVQGSGNTIYF.

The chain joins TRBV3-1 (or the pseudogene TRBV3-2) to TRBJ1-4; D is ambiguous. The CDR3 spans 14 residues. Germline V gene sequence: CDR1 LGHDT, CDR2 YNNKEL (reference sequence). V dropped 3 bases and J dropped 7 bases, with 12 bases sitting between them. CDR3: CASSQPSWGEKLFF. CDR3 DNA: TGTGCCAGCAGCCAGCCGAGCTGGGGTGAAAAACTGTTTTTT.

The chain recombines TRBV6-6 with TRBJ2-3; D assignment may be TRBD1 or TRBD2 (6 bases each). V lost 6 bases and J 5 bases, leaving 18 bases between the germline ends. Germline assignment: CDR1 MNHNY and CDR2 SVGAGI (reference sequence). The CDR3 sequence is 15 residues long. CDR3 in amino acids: CASRPQGGSRDTQYF. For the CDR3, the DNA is TGTGCCAGCAGGCCACAGGGAGGATCGAGAGATACGCAGTATTTT.

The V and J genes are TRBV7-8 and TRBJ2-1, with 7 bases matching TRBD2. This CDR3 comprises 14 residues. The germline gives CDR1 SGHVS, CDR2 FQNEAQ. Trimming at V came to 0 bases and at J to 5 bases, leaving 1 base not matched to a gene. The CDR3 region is CASSLARGNNEQFF. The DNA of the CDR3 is TGTGCCAGCAGCTTAGCGCGGGGGAACAATGAGCAGTTCTTC.